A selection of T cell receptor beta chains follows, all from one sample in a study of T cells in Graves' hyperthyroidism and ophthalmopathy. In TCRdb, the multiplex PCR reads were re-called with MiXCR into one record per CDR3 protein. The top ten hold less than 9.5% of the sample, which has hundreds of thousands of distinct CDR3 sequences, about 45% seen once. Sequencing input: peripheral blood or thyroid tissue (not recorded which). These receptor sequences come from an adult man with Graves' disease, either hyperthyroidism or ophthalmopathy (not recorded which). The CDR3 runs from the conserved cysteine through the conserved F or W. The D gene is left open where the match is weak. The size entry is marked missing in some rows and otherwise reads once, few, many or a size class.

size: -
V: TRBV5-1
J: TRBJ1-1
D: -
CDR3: CASSPRDGGEAFF
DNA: TGCGCCAGCAGCCCCAGGGACGGGGGTGAAGCTTTCTTT

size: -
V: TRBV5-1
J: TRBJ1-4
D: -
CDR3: CASSWTVEHEKLFF
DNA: TGCGCCAGCAGCTGGACAGTAGAGCATGAAAAACTGTTTTTT

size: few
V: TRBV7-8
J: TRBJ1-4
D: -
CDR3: CASSLGGIEEKLFF
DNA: TGTGCCAGCAGCTTAGGGGGAATAGAGGAAAAACTGTTTTTT

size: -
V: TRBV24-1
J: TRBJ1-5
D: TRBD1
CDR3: CATSGIPGQGATPQHF
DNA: TGTGCCACCAGTGGAATCCCGGGACAGGGGGCCACACCCCAGCATTTT

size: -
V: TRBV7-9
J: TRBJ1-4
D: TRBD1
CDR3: CASSFDRDLNEKLFF
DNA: TGTGCCAGCAGCTTCGACAGGGACCTTAATGAAAAACTGTTTTTT

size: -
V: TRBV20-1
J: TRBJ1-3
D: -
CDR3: CSARDLDRGAGDTIYF
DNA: TGCAGTGCTAGAGATTTAGATCGGGGTGCGGGAGACACCATATATTTT

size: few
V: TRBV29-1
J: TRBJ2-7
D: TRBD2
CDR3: CSVAGGPNEQYF
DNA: TGCAGCGTAGCGGGGGGACCGAACGAGCAGTACTTC

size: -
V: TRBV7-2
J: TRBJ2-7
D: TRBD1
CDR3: CASVQTGLISYEQYF
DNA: TGTGCCAGCGTCCAGACAGGGTTGATCTCCTACGAGCAGTACTTC

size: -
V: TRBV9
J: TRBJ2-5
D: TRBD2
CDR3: CASSVTSGLETQYF
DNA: TGTGCCAGCAGCGTAACTAGCGGTCTAGAGACCCAGTACTTC

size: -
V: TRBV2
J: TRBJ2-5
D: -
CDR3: CASTIEGGRGETQYF
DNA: TGTGCCAGCACCATAGAGGGGGGGCGAGGGGAGACCCAGTACTTC

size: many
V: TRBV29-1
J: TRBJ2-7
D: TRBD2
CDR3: CSAGLAGRYEQYF
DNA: TGCAGCGCTGGGCTAGCGGGCCGATACGAGCAGTACTTC

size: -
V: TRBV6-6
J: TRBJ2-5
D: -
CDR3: CASSYRGREETQYF
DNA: TGTGCCAGCAGTTACCGGGGGCGCGAAGAGACCCAGTACTTC

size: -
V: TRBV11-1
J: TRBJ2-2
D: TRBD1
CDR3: CASSPQPGQYTGELFF
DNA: TGTGCCAGCAGCCCACAACCGGGACAGTACACCGGGGAGCTGTTTTTT

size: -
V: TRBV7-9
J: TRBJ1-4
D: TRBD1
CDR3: CASSSTGTADERLFF
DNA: TGTGCCAGCAGCTCGACAGGGACAGCGGATGAAAGACTGTTTTTT

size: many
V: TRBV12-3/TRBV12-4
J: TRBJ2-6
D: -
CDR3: CASSLGAANVLTF
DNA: TGTGCCAGCAGTTTAGGCGCAGCAAACGTCCTGACTTTC

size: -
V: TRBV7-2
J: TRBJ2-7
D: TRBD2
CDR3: CASSLLAGAIFSYEQYF
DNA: TGTGCCAGCAGCTTGCTAGCGGGGGCCATCTTCTCCTACGAGCAGTACTTC

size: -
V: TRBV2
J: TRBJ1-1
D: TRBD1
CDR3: CASSFWTGALNTEAFF
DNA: TGTGCCAGCAGTTTCTGGACAGGGGCGTTGAACACTGAAGCTTTCTTT

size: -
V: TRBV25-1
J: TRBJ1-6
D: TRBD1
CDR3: CASSHRGPSPLHF
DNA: TGTGCCAGCAGCCACAGGGGGCCTTCACCCCTCCACTTT

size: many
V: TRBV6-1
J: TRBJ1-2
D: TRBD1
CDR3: CASSKGDRETF
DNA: TGTGCCAGCAGTAAGGGGGACAGAGAGACCTTC

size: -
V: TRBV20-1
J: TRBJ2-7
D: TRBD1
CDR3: CSASSQGDVEQYF
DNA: TGCAGTGCTAGTAGTCAGGGGGATGTTGAGCAGTACTTC

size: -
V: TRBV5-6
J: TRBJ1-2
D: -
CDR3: CASSLVTGRSNYGYTF
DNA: TGTGCCAGCAGCTTGGTAACTGGCAGGAGTAACTATGGCTACACCTTC

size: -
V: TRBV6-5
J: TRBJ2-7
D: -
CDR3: CASVVPRAYEQYF
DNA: TGTGCCAGCGTTGTCCCCAGGGCCTACGAGCAGTACTTC

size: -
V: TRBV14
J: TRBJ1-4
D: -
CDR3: CASSLQVTGSGDEKLFF
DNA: TGTGCCAGCAGCCTACAAGTAACAGGGTCGGGAGATGAAAAACTGTTTTTT

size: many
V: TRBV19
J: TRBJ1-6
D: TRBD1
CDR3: CASSPRDRSHSPLHF
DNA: TGTGCCAGTAGTCCCCGGGACAGGAGCCATTCACCCCTCCACTTT

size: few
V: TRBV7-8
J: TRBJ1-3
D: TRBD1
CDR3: CASSLDRGRTGNTIYF
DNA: TGTGCCAGCAGCTTAGACAGGGGGCGAACTGGAAACACCATATATTTT

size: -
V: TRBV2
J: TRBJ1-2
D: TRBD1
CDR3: CASSEQQGGYYGYTF
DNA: TGTGCCAGCAGTGAGCAACAGGGGGGGTACTATGGCTACACCTTC

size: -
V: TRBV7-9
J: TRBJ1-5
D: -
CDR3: CASSFGIGLGDQPQHF
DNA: TGTGCCAGCAGTTTTGGGATCGGCCTAGGGGATCAGCCCCAGCATTTT

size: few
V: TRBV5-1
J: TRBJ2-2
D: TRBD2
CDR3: CASSRGLAGVDTGELFF
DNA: TGCGCCAGCAGCCGGGGACTAGCGGGAGTTGACACCGGGGAGCTGTTTTTT

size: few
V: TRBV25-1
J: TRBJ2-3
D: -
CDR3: CASSELRGAEDTQYF
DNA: TGTGCCAGCAGTGAATTGAGGGGGGCAGAAGATACGCAGTATTTT

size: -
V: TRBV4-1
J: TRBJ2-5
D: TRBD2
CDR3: CASSQVGLAGETQYF
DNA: TGCGCCAGCAGCCAGGTCGGACTAGCGGGAGAGACCCAGTACTTC

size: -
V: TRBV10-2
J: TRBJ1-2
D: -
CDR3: CASSEISNGYTF
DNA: TGTGCCAGCAGTGAAATCAGCAATGGCTACACCTTC

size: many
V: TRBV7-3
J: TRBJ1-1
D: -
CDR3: CASSDPDRGITEAFF
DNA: TGTGCCAGCAGCGACCCCGACCGCGGCATAACTGAAGCTTTCTTT

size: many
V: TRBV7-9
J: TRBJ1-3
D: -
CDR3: CASSLGEGNTIYF
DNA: TGTGCCAGCAGCTTAGGGGAAGGAAACACCATATATTTT